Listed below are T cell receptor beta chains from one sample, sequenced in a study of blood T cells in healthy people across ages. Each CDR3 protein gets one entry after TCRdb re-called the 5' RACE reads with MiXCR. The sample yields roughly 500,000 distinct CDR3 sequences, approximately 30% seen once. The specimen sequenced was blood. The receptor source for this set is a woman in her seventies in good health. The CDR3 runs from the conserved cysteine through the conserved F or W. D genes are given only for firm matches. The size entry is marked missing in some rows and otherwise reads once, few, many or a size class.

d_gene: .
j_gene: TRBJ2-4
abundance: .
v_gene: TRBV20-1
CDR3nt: TGCAGTGTAAAGGCAGCGGGTAGATACATTCAGTACTTC
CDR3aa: CSVKAAGRYIQYF

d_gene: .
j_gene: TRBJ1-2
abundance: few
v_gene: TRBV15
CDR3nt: TGTGCCACCAGCAGAGATGAACCCTATGGCTACACCTTC
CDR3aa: CATSRDEPYGYTF

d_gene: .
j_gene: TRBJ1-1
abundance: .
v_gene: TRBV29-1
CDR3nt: TGCAGCGTCGAAGAACAGGGGAACACTGAAGCTTTCTTT
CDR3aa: CSVEEQGNTEAFF

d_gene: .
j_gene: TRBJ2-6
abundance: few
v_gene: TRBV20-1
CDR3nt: TGCAGTGCTAGTTCCCCCCGCGGGGGCAGGAACTCTGGGGCCAACGTCCTGACTTTC
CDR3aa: CSASSPRGGRNSGANVLTF

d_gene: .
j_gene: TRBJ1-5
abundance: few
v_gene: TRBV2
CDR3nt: TGTGCCAGCAGTGTAGTCAGGGCAAGAGCCCAGCATTTT
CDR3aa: CASSVVRARAQHF

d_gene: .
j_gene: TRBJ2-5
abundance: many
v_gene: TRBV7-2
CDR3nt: TGTGCCAGCAGCTTAGCTCCGTCTACCGGTCGGGAGACCCAGTACTTC
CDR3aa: CASSLAPSTGRETQYF

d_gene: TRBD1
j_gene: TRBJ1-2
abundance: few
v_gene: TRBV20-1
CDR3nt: TGCAGTGCTAGTGGGACAGGGCTTAACTATGGCTACACCTTC
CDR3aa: CSASGTGLNYGYTF

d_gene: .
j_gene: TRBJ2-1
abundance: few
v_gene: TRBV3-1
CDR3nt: TGTGCCAGCAGCCTCCCGGGACCCAGGGATAATGAGCAGTTCTTC
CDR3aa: CASSLPGPRDNEQFF

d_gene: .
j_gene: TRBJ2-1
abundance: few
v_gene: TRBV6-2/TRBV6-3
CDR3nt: TGTGCCAGCAGTCGGATAGCTACATCGAGCTCCTACAATGAGCAGTTCTTC
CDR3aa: CASSRIATSSSYNEQFF

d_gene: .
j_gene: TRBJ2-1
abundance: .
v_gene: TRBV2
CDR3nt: TGTGCCAGCAGCCCCCCTGGAGTCGGGTACAGTGAGCAGTTCTTC
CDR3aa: CASSPPGVGYSEQFF

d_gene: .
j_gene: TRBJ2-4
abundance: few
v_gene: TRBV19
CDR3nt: TGTGCCAGTAGTATGGGGATGGCCAAAAACATTCAGTACTTC
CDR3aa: CASSMGMAKNIQYF

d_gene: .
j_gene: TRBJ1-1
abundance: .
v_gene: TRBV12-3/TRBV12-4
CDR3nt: TGTGCCAGCAAGGTTTTCGAGGGAGAAGCTTTCTTT
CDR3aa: CASKVFEGEAFF

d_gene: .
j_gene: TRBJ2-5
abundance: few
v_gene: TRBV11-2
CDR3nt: TGTGCCAGCAGCTTAGGCCGGGGGTTCCAAGAGACCCAGTACTTC
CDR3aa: CASSLGRGFQETQYF

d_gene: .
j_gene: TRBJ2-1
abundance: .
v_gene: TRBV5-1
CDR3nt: TGCGCCAGCAGCATCCGGTTGGGGGCGACCTACAATGAGCAGTTCTTC
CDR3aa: CASSIRLGATYNEQFF

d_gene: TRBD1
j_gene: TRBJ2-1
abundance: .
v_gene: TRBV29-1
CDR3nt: TGCAGCGTCCGGGACAGAAGATACAATGAGCAGTTCTTC
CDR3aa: CSVRDRRYNEQFF

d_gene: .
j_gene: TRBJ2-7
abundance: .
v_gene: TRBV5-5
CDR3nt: TGTGCCAGCAGCGCGAGGGGGGGGTACGAGCAGTACTTC
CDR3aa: CASSARGGYEQYF

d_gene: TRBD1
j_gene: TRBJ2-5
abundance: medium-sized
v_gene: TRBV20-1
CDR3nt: TGCAGTGCTAGAGGGACAGGGATCCAAGAGACCCAGTACTTC
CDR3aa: CSARGTGIQETQYF

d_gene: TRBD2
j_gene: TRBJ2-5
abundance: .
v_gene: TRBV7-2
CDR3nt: TGTGCCAGCAGCTCTAGCGGGGGGGCCGTAAAGACCCAGTACTTC
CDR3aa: CASSSSGGAVKTQYF

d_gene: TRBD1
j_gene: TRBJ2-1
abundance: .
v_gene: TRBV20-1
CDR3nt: TGCAGTGCTGGTAGGACAGGGGCTTTGGAGCAGTTCTTC
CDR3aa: CSAGRTGALEQFF

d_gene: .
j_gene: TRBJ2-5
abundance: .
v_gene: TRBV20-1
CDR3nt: TGCAGTGCTCCCGGGACCTCAGGAAATGAGCAGTTCTTT
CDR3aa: CSAPGTSGNEQFF

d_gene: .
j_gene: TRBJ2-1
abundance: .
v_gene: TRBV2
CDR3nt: TGTGCCAGCAATTCAGGGTTATACAATGAGCAGTTCTTC
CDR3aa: CASNSGLYNEQFF

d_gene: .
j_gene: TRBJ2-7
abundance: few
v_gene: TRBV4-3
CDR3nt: TGCGCCAGCAGCCAAGGAAGACAGGCCTACGAGCAGTACTTC
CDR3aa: CASSQGRQAYEQYF

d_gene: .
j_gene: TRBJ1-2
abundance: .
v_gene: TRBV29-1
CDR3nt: TGCAGCGCTCATCTAGGAGAGTATGGCTACACCTTC
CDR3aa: CSAHLGEYGYTF

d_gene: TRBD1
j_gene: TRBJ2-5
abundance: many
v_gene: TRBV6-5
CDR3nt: TGTGCCAGCAGTTATCTCGAACAGGGGGCCGGGGAGACCCAGTACTTC
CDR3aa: CASSYLEQGAGETQYF

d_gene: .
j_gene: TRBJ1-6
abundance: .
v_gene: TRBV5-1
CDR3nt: TGCGCCAGCAGCTTGGACGGGGGACCCTATAATTCACCCCTCCACTTT
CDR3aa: CASSLDGGPYNSPLHF

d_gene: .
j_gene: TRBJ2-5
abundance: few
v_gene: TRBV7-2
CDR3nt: TGTGCCAGCAGCTTTGGACAGAAAGGGGAGACCCAGTACTTC
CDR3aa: CASSFGQKGETQYF

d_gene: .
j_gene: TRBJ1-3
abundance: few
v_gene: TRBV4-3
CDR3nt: TGCGCCAGCAGCCAAGATCAGGCGGCTGGAAACACCATATATTTT
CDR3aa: CASSQDQAAGNTIYF

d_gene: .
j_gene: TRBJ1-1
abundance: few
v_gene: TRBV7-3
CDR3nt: TGTGCCAGCAGCTTTGGGGTTGACACTGAAGCTTTCTTT
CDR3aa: CASSFGVDTEAFF

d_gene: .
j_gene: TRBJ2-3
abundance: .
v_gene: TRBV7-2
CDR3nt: TGTGCCAGCAGCCCCCGTTTTTCTGGGAGCACAGATACGCAGTATTTT
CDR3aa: CASSPRFSGSTDTQYF

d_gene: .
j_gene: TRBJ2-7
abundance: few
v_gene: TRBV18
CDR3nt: TGTGCCAGCTCACCGCTGGGGCCGGACGAGCAGTACTTC
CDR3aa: CASSPLGPDEQYF

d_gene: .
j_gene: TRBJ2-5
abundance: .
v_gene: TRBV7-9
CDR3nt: TGTGCCAGCAGCGGGGCGTTTCAAGAGACCCAGTACTTC
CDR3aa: CASSGAFQETQYF

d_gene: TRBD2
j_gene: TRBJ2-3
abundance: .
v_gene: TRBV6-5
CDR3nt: TGTGCCAGCAAGGGTCTAGCGGGGGGCACCCTTTCAGATACGCGGTATTTT
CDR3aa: CASKGLAGGTLSDTRYF

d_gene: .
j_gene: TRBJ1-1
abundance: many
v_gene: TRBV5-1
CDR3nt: TGCGCCAGCAGCTTGGATCCAGCTAGCGGAGCTTTCTTT
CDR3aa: CASSLDPASGAFF

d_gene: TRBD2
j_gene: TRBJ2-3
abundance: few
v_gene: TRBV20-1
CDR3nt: TGCAGTGTCCCGAGAAGACTAGCGTCTAGCACAGATACGCAGTATTTT
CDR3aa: CSVPRRLASSTDTQYF

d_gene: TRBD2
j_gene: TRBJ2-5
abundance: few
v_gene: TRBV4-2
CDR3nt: TGTGCCAGCAGCCTTAGCGGGGGGACAGAGACCCAGTACTTC
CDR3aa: CASSLSGGTETQYF

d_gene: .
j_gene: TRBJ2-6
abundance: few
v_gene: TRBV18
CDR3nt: TGTGCCAGCTCACCAGGGCTAAACGTCCTGACTTTC
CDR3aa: CASSPGLNVLTF

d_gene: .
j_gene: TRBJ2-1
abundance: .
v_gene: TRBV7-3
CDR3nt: TGTGCCAGCAGCTCACGGGACTGGGACAATGAGCAGTTCTTC
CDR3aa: CASSSRDWDNEQFF

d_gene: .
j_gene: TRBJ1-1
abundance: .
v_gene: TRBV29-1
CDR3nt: TGCAGCGTCGCTACAGCGAACACTGAAGCTTTCTTT
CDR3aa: CSVATANTEAFF